Listed here are 17 T cell receptor beta chains from one sample, sequenced in a study of T cells in Graves' hyperthyroidism and ophthalmopathy. From RNA transcripts, TCR beta CDR3 regions were amplified. HTBI primers were used for first-round RT-PCR of the TCR CDR3. TCRdb recomputed calls from the multiplex PCR reads with MiXCR, one row per CDR3 protein. This sample has around 300,000 distinct CDR3 sequences, with approximately 12% found just once. Material: blood. These receptors came from a woman aged 25 to 39 with Graves' hyperthyroidism that later progressed to Graves' ophthalmopathy.

This clonotype was seen only a few times. The rearrangement joins TRBV20-1 to TRBJ1-1; tentative D call: TRBD1 (6 bases). V dropped 1 base and J dropped 3 bases, with 12 bases sitting between them. CDR3 length: 14 amino acids. CDR1 is DFQATT, CDR2 SNEGSKA, per germline (reference sequence). The CDR3 coding sequence is TGCAGTGCTAGAGGCAGGGGCCGCCACACTGAAGCTTTCTTT. Amino acids: CSARGRGRHTEAFF.

This clonotype was seen more than once but under ten times. One base away lies a much larger clone, so this may be a sequencing read error. The chain carries TRBV20-1 and TRBJ1-2; D is possibly TRBD1 (5 bases). V was cut by 0 bases and J by 2 bases, with 10 bases left in between. The germline V gene has CDR1 DFQATT and CDR2 SNEGSKA (reference sequence). The CDR3 totals 14 residues. CDR3 sequence (DNA): TGCAGTGCTAGAGAGGTAGGGACGAACTATGGCTACACCTTC. Protein: CSAREVGTNYGYTF.

This clonotype was recorded many times. The chain links TRBV20-1 to TRBJ2-4, with 9 bases lining up with TRBD1. This CDR3 has 16 residues. Germline CDR1 reads DFQATT; CDR2 reads SNEGSKA (reference sequence). J was trimmed by 5 bases and V by 5 bases; bases with no gene match: 13. The CDR3, as DNA: TGCAGTGCTCGGGGGGACAACGACAGGGGGGAAAACATTCAGTACTTC. Amino acid sequence: CSARGDNDRGENIQYF.

This clonotype was recorded at least ten times. The V gene is TRBV2, the J gene TRBJ1-1, with D unclear. Germline loops: CDR1 SNHLY, CDR2 FYNNEI. CDR3 size: 15 residues. Trimming removed 7 bases from V and 1 base from J, with 16 bases in between. The DNA of the CDR3 is TGTGCCAGCACTTGGGCTGGGTTGACGAACACTGAAGCTTTCTTT. Translated: CASTWAGLTNTEAFF.

The chain carries TRBV3-2 and TRBJ2-1; TRBD1 reflects the table's D call only, with no check against the DNA. TRBV3-2 is described as a pseudogene. The CDR3 runs to 15 residues. The CDR3 DNA sequence: TGTGCCAGCAGCCACCGGGACAGGGTTGAGGATGAGCAGTTCTTC. Residues: CASSHRDRVEDEQFF.

This clonotype appeared many times. The V and J genes are TRBV20-1 and TRBJ2-5; TRBD2 matches 9 bases. J lost 1 base, V lost 1 base, and 7 bases had no gene match. This CDR3 has 16 amino acids. Germline V gives CDR1 DFQATT, CDR2 SNEGSKA (reference sequence). CDR3 sequence (DNA): TGCAGTGCTAGAGCAGCGGCTAGCGGGATCCAAGAGACCCAGTACTTC. This encodes CSARAAASGIQETQYF.

This clonotype was seen a handful of times. CDR3 nucleotide sequence: TGTGCCAGTACCACTGGGGGGGGCACTGAAGCTTTCTTT. Amino acids: CASTTGGGTEAFF. This chain uses TRBV19 with TRBJ1-1; tentatively, D is TRBD1 (5 bases). CDR1 LNHDA and CDR2 SQIVND come from the germline V gene (reference sequence). The CDR3 runs to 13 residues. Trimming removed 7 bases at V and 4 bases at J, with 13 bases between.

This clonotype was seen at least ten times. J is TRBJ2-7 and V is TRBV7-8; 11 bases agree with TRBD2. This CDR3 contains 16 residues. From germline, CDR1 is SGHVS and CDR2 FQNEAQ. J lost 4 bases, V lost 5 bases, and 10 bases had no gene match. DNA of the CDR3: TGTGCCAGCAGCCCGATACCACTAGCGGGAGCTTACGAGCAGTACTTC. This encodes CASSPIPLAGAYEQYF.

The CDR3 region has the DNA TGTGCCAGCGGCCACTCGTACGAGCAGTACTTC. Protein sequence: CASGHSYEQYF. The rearrangement links TRBV7-2 to TRBJ2-7; D is undetermined. CDR1 and CDR2 (germline): SGHTA, FQGNSA. This CDR3 comprises 11 residues. V gave up 8 bases and J gave up 4 bases, with 9 bases separating them.

The chain combines TRBV7-8 with TRBJ2-3; 7 positions match TRBD2. After removal of 5 bases from V and 2 bases from J, the junction contained 7 bases not matched to a gene. Germline values: CDR1 SGHVS, CDR2 FQNEAQ. The CDR3 has 15 amino acids. For the CDR3, the DNA is TGTGCCAGCAGCCCCGGGACTACGCTCACAGATACGCAGTATTTT. It translates to CASSPGTTLTDTQYF.

This clonotype was recorded at least ten times. This chain joins TRBV25-1 and TRBJ2-1; 12 positions match TRBD2. This CDR3 comprises 18 residues. Trimming at V came to 2 bases and at J to 5 bases, leaving 10 bases not matched to a gene. The V gene's germline CDR1 is MGHDK and CDR2 SYGVNS. CDR3 sequence reads: CASSEGGTSGRYDNEQFF. Here the CDR3 DNA reads TGTGCCAGCAGTGAAGGGGGAACTAGCGGGAGGTATGACAATGAGCAGTTCTTC. Filled out from reference TRBV25-1 and TRBJ2-1, the complete variable domain reads EADIYQTPRYLVIGTGKKITLECSQTMGHDKMYWYQQDPGMELHLIHYSYGVNSTEKGDLSSESTVSRIRTEHFPLTLESARPSHTSQYLCASSEGGTSGRYDNEQFFGPGTRLTVL.

Regarding this clonotype: An end of the junction differs from the germline gene, which may be a read error. V is TRBV4-2 and J is TRBJ1-1, with D maybe TRBD1 (6 bases). CDR1 is LGHNA and CDR2 is YNFKEQ in the germline V gene. This CDR3 spans 17 amino acids. The CDR3 region has the DNA TGTGCCAGCAGCCAAGTGGGACGGGGGGCTATGAAAACTGAAGCTTTCTTT. This sequence encodes CASSQVGRGAMKTEAFF.

The gene calls are TRBV10-3 and TRBJ2-3, with TRBD2 matching 8 bases. Per germline, CDR1 ENHRY and CDR2 SYGVKD. This CDR3 is 13 amino acids long. V dropped 10 bases and J dropped 6; count of bases not matched to a gene: 9. CDR3 sequence reads: CANREGGVDTQYF. The CDR3 nucleotides read TGTGCCAACCGGGAGGGCGGAGTGGATACGCAGTATTTT.

This clonotype has a count of ten or more. The chain employs TRBV2 and TRBJ2-5, with 10 nucleotides matching TRBD2. The CDR3 contains 17 residues. Germline-derived CDR1 and CDR2 are SNHLY and FYNNEI. V lost 3 bases and J lost 2; bases outside the gene matches: 9. The CDR3 protein is CASSESASGSNQETQYF. CDR3 in DNA: TGTGCCAGCAGTGAGTCTGCTAGCGGGAGTAATCAAGAGACCCAGTACTTC.

The chain couples TRBV7-2 to TRBJ2-4; perhaps TRBD1 as D (6 bases). V gave up 1 base and J gave up 9 bases, with 10 bases separating them. Germline CDR1 and CDR2: SGHTA and FQGNSA. There are 13 residues in the CDR3. The CDR3 DNA sequence: TGTGCCAGCAGCTTAGGGCAGGGGATCATTCAGTACTTC. Amino acids: CASSLGQGIIQYF.

This clonotype was detected many times. The J gene is TRBJ1-5, the V gene TRBV24-1, with TRBD1 as a possible D gene (6 bases). V lost 3 bases and J lost 0, with 11 bases in between. CDR3 length: 16 residues. Per the germline V gene, CDR1 is KGHDR and CDR2 is SFDVKD. The CDR3 loop is CATSDETGPSNQPQHF. CDR3 sequence (DNA): TGTGCCACCAGTGATGAGACAGGACCTAGCAATCAGCCCCAGCATTTT.

This clonotype was detected a few times. The CDR3 loop reads CATSEGLAGPLSGANVLTF. In DNA, the CDR3 is TGTGCCACCAGTGAAGGACTAGCGGGGCCACTCTCTGGGGCCAACGTCCTGACTTTC. The rearrangement joins TRBV24-1 to TRBJ2-6, with 12 nucleotides matching TRBD2. The germline V gene encodes CDR1 KGHDR and CDR2 SFDVKD. The CDR3 is 19 amino acids. Germline trimming cut 4 bases from V and 0 bases from J; bases unmatched to any gene: 6.